This record looks at one TCR beta chain sequence and its context. The data were obtained in a study of PD-L1 blockade in urothelial cancer. The wider study: Starting in about 2014, patients were given atezolizumab (1,200 mg intravenously every 3 weeks).

Time point reported: pretreatment peripheral blood. Patients in the study were battling locally advanced or metastatic urothelial carcinoma. Assay used: immunoSEQ multiplex PCR; TCRdb lists only in-frame clones, some missing. Of 70,000 or so clones listed, under 90% are singletons. The germline V gene has CDR1 KGHSY and CDR2 FQNENV. This CDR3 has 14 amino acids. Trimming shortened V by 4 bases and J by 0 bases, and 4 bases separated the two germline ends. The chain recombines TRBV16 with TRBJ2-6; D not resolved. This receptor was obtained from a man in his 70s with urothelial cancer. The sample in question was PBMCs, obtained around atezolizumab (anti-PD-L1) treatment. CDR3 in DNA: TGTGCCAGCAGCCCTGTCTCTGGGGCCAACGTCCTGACTTTC. This gives the protein CASSPVSGANVLTF.